The rows below give T cell receptor beta chains drawn from one sample of a study of CD8+ T cells in alopecia areata. Repertoires were generated with immunoSEQ multiplex PCR, while TCRdb's copy carries only in-frame clones and drops some. The data show 120,000 or so clones, roughly two fifths seen once. The sequenced sample was CD4+ T cells sorted from blood. The receptors shown here come from a human donor with alopecia areata. CDR3s include the opening cysteine and the closing phenylalanine or tryptophan. Each record gives: J gene, D gene, V gene, clone size, CDR3 protein, CDR3 DNA. D genes are given only for firm matches. The size field is filled for only some rows; it gives once, few, many or a size class.

TRBJ1-1,TRBD1,TRBV18,.,CASSPGQDRRAFF,TGTGCCAGCTCCCCAGGACAGGATCGACGAGCTTTCTTT
TRBJ2-2,.,TRBV6-5,.,CASTGGTHNTGELFF,TGTGCCAGCACCGGAGGAACTCACAACACCGGGGAGCTGTTTTTT
TRBJ1-2,TRBD1,TRBV29-1,.,CSSERDRGRGYTF,TGCAGCTCTGAAAGGGACAGGGGCCGGGGGTACACCTTC
TRBJ2-7,.,TRBV7-9,many,CASSVSYEQYF,TGTGCCAGCAGCGTGTCCTACGAGCAGTACTTC
TRBJ2-3,TRBD2,TRBV29-1,few,CSVVPGLAGVDTQYF,TGCAGCGTTGTCCCCGGACTAGCGGGGGTAGATACGCAGTATTTT
TRBJ2-3,.,TRBV5-1,.,CASSLKLADTQYF,TGCGCCAGCAGCTTGAAACTAGCAGATACGCAGTATTTT
TRBJ2-1,.,TRBV7-2,.,CASSGYPSYNEQFF,TGTGCCAGCAGCGGGTACCCTTCCTACAATGAGCAGTTCTTC
TRBJ2-5,TRBD2,TRBV7-6,.,CASSRSGGTGETQYF,TGTGCCAGCAGCCGGAGCGGGGGGACGGGAGAGACCCAGTACTTC
TRBJ2-2,.,TRBV11-2,.,CASSFGNTGELFF,TGTGCCAGCAGCTTTGGGAACACCGGGGAGCTGTTTTTT
TRBJ2-5,.,TRBV7-9,.,CASSSTETQYF,TGTGCCAGCAGCTCCACAGAGACCCAGTACTTC
TRBJ1-2,.,TRBV30,few,CAWSVGRGHGFGYTF,TGTGCCTGGAGTGTCGGCAGGGGCCATGGCTTTGGCTACACCTTC
TRBJ2-7,.,TRBV29-1,.,CSVFGGEQYF,TGCAGCGTTTTCGGGGGTGAGCAGTACTTC
TRBJ2-7,.,TRBV29-1,.,CSVYRNYEQYF,TGCAGCGTTTACAGGAACTACGAGCAGTACTTC
TRBJ2-2,.,TRBV27,.,CASSPAIRNTGELFF,TGTGCCAGCAGTCCGGCAATTCGGAACACCGGGGAGCTGTTTTTT
TRBJ1-1,.,TRBV7-9,few,CASSSTKGAEAFF,TGTGCCAGCAGCTCCACCAAGGGGGCTGAAGCTTTCTTT
TRBJ2-1,.,TRBV5-1,.,CASMKSYNKQFF,TGCGCCAGCATGAAGTCCTACAATAAGCAGTTCTTC
TRBJ2-3,TRBD2,TRBV30,few,CAWSVRSSGRGDTQYF,TGTGCCTGGAGTGTACGGAGTAGCGGGAGGGGAGATACGCAGTATTTT
TRBJ2-3,.,TRBV18,few,CASSQQNGNKDTQYF,TGTGCCAGCTCACAACAAAATGGGAATAAGGATACGCAGTATTTT
TRBJ2-7,.,TRBV30,.,CAWSVSEPYREQYF,TGTGCCTGGAGTGTAAGTGAGCCCTACCGCGAGCAGTACTTC
TRBJ2-1,.,TRBV29-1,few,CSGALTSRPYNEQFF,TGCAGCGGCGCACTCACGTCACGCCCTTACAATGAGCAGTTCTTC
TRBJ2-7,TRBD1,TRBV27,.,CASSPGQALHSYEQYF,TGTGCCAGCAGTCCAGGACAGGCCCTTCACTCCTACGAGCAGTACTTC
TRBJ1-1,.,TRBV29-1,few,CSVDNTEAFF,TGCAGCGTTGATAACACTGAAGCTTTCTTT
TRBJ2-1,TRBD1,TRBV29-1,.,CSVTGVGEQFF,TGCAGCGTTACAGGGGTGGGTGAGCAGTTCTTC
TRBJ2-5,.,TRBV7-2,.,CASSLAHGLETQYF,TGTGCCAGCAGCTTAGCGCACGGGCTGGAGACCCAGTACTTC
TRBJ1-2,.,TRBV27,few,CASSFGHPRGNYGYTF,TGTGCCAGCAGTTTTGGACACCCTCGGGGGAACTATGGCTACACCTTC
TRBJ1-1,.,TRBV19,.,CASSIWQVNTEAFF,TGTGCCAGTAGTATCTGGCAGGTGAACACTGAAGCTTTCTTT
TRBJ2-1,TRBD1,TRBV18,.,CASSPGSWGQGFNEQFF,TGTGCCAGCTCACCAGGCAGTTGGGGACAGGGTTTCAATGAGCAGTTCTTC
TRBJ2-2,.,TRBV4-1,many,CASSQEASTGELFF,TGCGCCAGCAGCCAAGAAGCCAGCACCGGGGAGCTGTTTTTT
TRBJ2-7,TRBD2,TRBV30,once,CAWSAGTSLAREYF,TGTGCCTGGAGTGCAGGGACTAGCCTTGCTCGGGAGTACTTC